Many counts were recorded for the clone carrying this TCR beta chain. This CDR3 region has 18 residues. Trimming removed 3 bases at V and 0 bases at J, with 18 bases between. Germline V gene sequence: CDR1 MDHEN, CDR2 SYDVKM. This record belongs to a study of identical twins. After template switching added a universal primer site, the resulting cDNA carried unique molecular identifiers. TCRdb reanalysed the 5' RACE reads using MiXCR and keeps one entry per CDR3 protein. The repertoire consists of roughly 570,000 distinct CDR3 sequences, with around 9.6% occurring once and the leading ten covering under 3%. These same data were also listed under a study on yellow fever vaccine responses in identical twins.

The receptor's source is a woman under 30 in good health. The sequencing sample was made of PBMCs. This rearrangement joins TRBV28 to TRBJ1-3; D ambiguous. CDR3 in DNA: TGTGCCAGCAGTTTTTTGGGCTCCCCACTTATCTCTGGAAACACCATATATTTT. It translates to CASSFLGSPLISGNTIYF.